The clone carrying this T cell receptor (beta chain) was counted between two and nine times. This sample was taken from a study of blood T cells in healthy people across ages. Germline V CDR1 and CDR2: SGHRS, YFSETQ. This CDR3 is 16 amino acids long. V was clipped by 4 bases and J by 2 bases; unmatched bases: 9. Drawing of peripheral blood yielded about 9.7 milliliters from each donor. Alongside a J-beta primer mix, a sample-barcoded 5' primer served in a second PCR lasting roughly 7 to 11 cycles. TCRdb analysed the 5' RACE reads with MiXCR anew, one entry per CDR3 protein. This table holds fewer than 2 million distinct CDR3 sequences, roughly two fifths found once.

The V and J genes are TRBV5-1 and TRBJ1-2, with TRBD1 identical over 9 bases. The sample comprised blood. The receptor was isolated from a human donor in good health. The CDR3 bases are TGCGCCAGCAGCCTGTTACAGGGGGCTAGGAACTATGGCTACACCTTC. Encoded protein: CASSLLQGARNYGYTF.